This T cell receptor (beta chain) was recorded in a study of cytomegalovirus exposure and HLA in healthy donors. CDR3 size: 16 residues. The germline V gene has CDR1 SGHNT and CDR2 YYREEE (reference sequence). The V segment lost 5 bases and the J segment 7 bases; nucleotides outside the gene matches: 9. This PCR relied on a set of 60 Vbeta primers and 13 Jbeta primers. Produced via immunoSEQ multiplex PCR; TCRdb's table is partial and in-frame only. The sample shows 150,000 to 200,000 clones, roughly 80% of them seen only once. The sample consisted of PBMCs. This rearrangement joins TRBV5-4 to TRBJ2-2; TRBD2 matches at 12 bases. The TCR comes from a male donor in good health and CMV-seronegative. In DNA form, the CDR3 reads TGTGCCAGCAGTGCACTAGCGGGAGGCGCCAACGGGGAGCTGTTTTTT. Its translation: CASSALAGGANGELFF.